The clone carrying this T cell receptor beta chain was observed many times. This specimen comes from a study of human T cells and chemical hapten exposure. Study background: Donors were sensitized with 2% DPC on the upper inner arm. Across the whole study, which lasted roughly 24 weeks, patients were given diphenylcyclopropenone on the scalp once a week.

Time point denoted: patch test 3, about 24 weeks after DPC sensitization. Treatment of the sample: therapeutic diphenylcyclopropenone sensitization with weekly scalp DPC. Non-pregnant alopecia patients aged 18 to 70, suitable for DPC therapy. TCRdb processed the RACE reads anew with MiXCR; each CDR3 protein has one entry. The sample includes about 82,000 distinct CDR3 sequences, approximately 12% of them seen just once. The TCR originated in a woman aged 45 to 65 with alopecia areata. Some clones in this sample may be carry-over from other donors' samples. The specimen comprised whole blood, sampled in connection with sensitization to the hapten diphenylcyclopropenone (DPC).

DNA for the CDR3: TGCAGCGCAAAGAACACCGGGGAGCTGTTTTTT. Amino acid sequence: CSAKNTGELFF. This chain connects TRBV29-1 to TRBJ2-2, with no clear D. CDR1 is SQVTM and CDR2 is ANQGSEA in the germline V gene. V lost 7 bases and J lost 1, with 4 bases in between. The CDR3 is 11 residues long.